The 18 T cell receptor beta chains below were found in one sample sequenced in a study of blood T cell repertoires in COVID-19. Produced via immunoSEQ multiplex PCR; TCRdb's table is partial and in-frame only. The repertoire holds roughly 69,000 clones, about nine tenths seen once, with approximately 4.3% in the top ten. Material for sequencing was peripheral blood. These receptors were obtained from a human donor in a cohort sampled during active COVID-19.

This clone is a singleton in its sample. The chain has TRBV21-1 and TRBJ1-5; TRBD1, the table's D call, lacks a check against the DNA. TRBV21-1 is marked as a pseudogene. The CDR3 loop spans 15 amino acids. CDR3 sequence: CASSKETGGGQPQHF. The CDR3 region has the DNA TGTGCCAGCAGCAAAGAGACAGGGGGCGGTCAGCCCCAGCATTTT.

This rearrangement joins TRBV11-1 to TRBJ1-1; D is undetermined. Germline CDR1 reads SGHAT; CDR2 reads FQDESV (reference sequence). Trimming shortened V by 7 bases and J by 2 bases, and 11 bases separated the two germline ends. The CDR3 is 13 amino acids. For the CDR3, the DNA is TGTGCCAGCACCGACTCGGGAAACACTGAAGCTTTCTTT. Residues: CASTDSGNTEAFF.

The J gene is TRBJ1-3, the V gene TRBV11-2; D gene ambiguous. Trimming shortened V by 4 bases and J by 1 base, and 14 bases separated the two germline ends. The CDR3 covers 16 residues. Germline-derived CDR1 and CDR2 are SGHAT and FQNNGV. For the CDR3, the DNA is TGTGCCAGCAGCTCCCCGACATCCCAATCTGGAAACACCATATATTTT. Protein product: CASSSPTSQSGNTIYF.

The rearrangement links TRBV7-2 to TRBJ2-7; 8 bases agree with TRBD2. Germline CDR1 reads SGHTA; CDR2 reads FQGNSA. The V and J ends lost 1 base and 3 bases, in that order; junction bases with no gene match: 2. This CDR3 spans 14 amino acids. CDR3 nucleotide sequence: TGTGCCAGCAGCTTAGGCCGGGGGGGCTACGAGCAGTACTTC. Its translation: CASSLGRGGYEQYF.

The chain joins TRBV3-1 (or the pseudogene TRBV3-2) to TRBJ1-2; 7 nucleotides align to TRBD1. Germline trimming cut 3 bases from V and 7 bases from J; bases unmatched to any gene: 20. This CDR3 contains 18 residues. Germline lookup yields CDR1 LGHDT and CDR2 YNNKEL (reference sequence). CDR3 DNA sequence: TGTGCCAGCAGCCATTCCAGAAGAGGGGGCGAGGTGGATCTTGGCTACACCTTC. Amino acids: CASSHSRRGGEVDLGYTF.

This rearrangement joins TRBV7-2 to TRBJ2-3; 8 nucleotides line up with TRBD1. Germline V gene sequence: CDR1 SGHTA, CDR2 FQGNSA. V lost 5 bases to trimming and J lost 3 bases; unmatched junction nucleotides: 4. The CDR3 extends over 14 amino acids. CDR3 protein: CASSLNRGTDTQYF. The CDR3 nucleotides read TGTGCCAGCAGCCTAAACAGGGGGACAGATACGCAGTATTTT. Full variable domain (missing parts from reference TRBV7-2 and TRBJ2-3): GAGVSQSPSNKVTEKGKDVELRCDPISGHTALYWYRQSLGQGLEFLIYFQGNSAPDKSGLPSDRFSAERTGGSVSTLTIQRTQQEDSAVYLCASSLNRGTDTQYFGPGTRLTVL.

This clone showed up just once. The rearrangement links TRBV21-1 to TRBJ2-5; TRBD1 was called by the table and not checked on the DNA. TRBV21-1 is a pseudogene locus. The CDR3 runs to 14 residues. The CDR3 sequence is CASSKFWTEETQYF. CDR3 DNA: TGTGCCAGCAGCAAATTCTGGACAGAAGAGACCCAGTACTTC.

CDR3 sequence: CASSPRGIPTGEQYF. In DNA form, the CDR3 reads TGTGCCAGCAGCCCCAGGGGGATCCCGACGGGGGAGCAGTACTTC. This rearrangement joins TRBV11-2 to TRBJ2-7; 7 bases align to TRBD1. The CDR3 length is 15 residues. Germline assignment: CDR1 SGHAT and CDR2 FQNNGV. J lost 7 bases, V lost 5 bases, and 14 bases had no gene match. The complete variable domain, with remaining parts taken from reference TRBV11-2 and TRBJ2-7, reads EAGVAQSPRYKIIEKRQSVAFWCNPISGHATLYWYQQILGQGPKLLIQFQNNGVVDDSQLPKDRFSAERLKGVDSTLKIQPAKLEDSAVYLCASSPRGIPTGEQYFGPGTRLTVT.

The chain links TRBV20-1 to TRBJ1-2; TRBD1 might be the D (5 bases). V lost 1 base and J lost 8, with 8 bases in between. Germline loops: CDR1 DFQATT, CDR2 SNEGSKA (reference sequence). The CDR3 is 11 amino acids. The CDR3 region has the DNA TGCAGTGCTAGAGCGGGGGTGGGCTACACCTTC. It translates to CSARAGVGYTF.

V usage is TRBV2 and J usage is TRBJ1-5; 10 nucleotides match TRBD1. Germline lookup yields CDR1 SNHLY and CDR2 FYNNEI. The CDR3 is 13 amino acids. Germline trimming cut 6 bases from V and 6 bases from J; bases unmatched to any gene: 2. This chain's CDR3 is CASRGQGTQPQHF. DNA for the CDR3: TGTGCCAGCAGGGGACAGGGGACTCAGCCCCAGCATTTT.

The gene calls are TRBV14 and TRBJ2-3, with D unclear. This CDR3 is 14 amino acids long. In germline, CDR1 is SGHDN, CDR2 FVKESK. V dropped 3 bases and J dropped 0 bases, with 7 bases sitting between them. The CDR3 bases are TGTGCCAGCAGCCACATCGGGAGCACAGATACGCAGTATTTT. Its protein product is CASSHIGSTDTQYF.

This clone has just one count. The chain employs TRBV2 and TRBJ2-5; 7 bases are shared with TRBD2. The CDR3 loop spans 13 amino acids. Germline lookup yields CDR1 SNHLY and CDR2 FYNNEI. V was pared by 6 bases and J by 5 bases, with 6 bases of the junction left unmatched. The CDR3 coding sequence is TGTGCCAGCAGGAGCGGGACGAGGGAGACCCAGTACTTC. This sequence encodes CASRSGTRETQYF.

The chain recombines TRBV28 with TRBJ2-1, with 14 positions matching TRBD2. Germline V gene sequence: CDR1 MDHEN, CDR2 SYDVKM. V lost 5 bases to trimming and J lost 8 bases; unmatched junction nucleotides: 8. The CDR3 length is 16 residues. This CDR3 is CASSGTSGRRFDEQFF. The CDR3 DNA reads as TGTGCCAGCAGTGGGACTAGCGGGAGAAGATTTGATGAGCAGTTCTTC.

The CDR3 sequence: CASSLDRTRGYTF. Here the CDR3 DNA reads TGTGCCAGCAGCTTGGACAGAACGAGGGGCTACACCTTC. The chain recombines TRBV12-3 or TRBV12-4 with TRBJ1-2, with D maybe TRBD1 (6 bases). The germline V and J ends were trimmed by 6 bases and 8 bases, with 16 bases remaining between them. The CDR3 is 13 residues long.

This clone was counted a few times. This chain uses TRBV5-1 with TRBJ1-6; 9 nucleotides agree with TRBD1. Germline V gene sequence: CDR1 SGHRS, CDR2 YFSETQ. Unmatched junction bases numbered 2, after V lost 4 bases and J lost 6 bases. This CDR3 has 14 residues. The CDR3 coding sequence is TGCGCCAGCAGCCCGGACAGGGGTAATTCACCCCTCCACTTT. Translating it yields CASSPDRGNSPLHF.

The V and J genes are TRBV13 and TRBJ2-7; 8 positions match TRBD2. Germline CDR1 and CDR2: PRHDT and FYEKMQ (reference sequence). V was pared by 5 bases and J by 2 bases, with 17 bases of the junction left unmatched. CDR3 size: 18 residues. The CDR3 reads CASSRVGLAGPPTYEQYF. In DNA form, the CDR3 reads TGTGCCAGCAGCCGCGTGGGTCTAGCGGGCCCACCTACCTACGAGCAGTACTTC.

V and J are TRBV5-5 and TRBJ1-5; D remains ambiguous. V lost 2 bases to trimming and J lost 4 bases, with 7 bases between them. The CDR3 runs to 13 residues. In germline, CDR1 is SGHKS, CDR2 YYEKEE (reference sequence). The CDR3 DNA is TGTGCCAGCAGCTTTGACATAAATCAGCCCCAGCATTTT. Protein product: CASSFDINQPQHF. Combining the CDR3 with reference TRBV5-5 and TRBJ1-5 gives the whole variable domain DAGVTQSPTHLIKTRGQQVTLRCSPISGHKSVSWYQQVLGQGPQFIFQYYEKEERGRGNFPDRFSARQFPNYSSELNVNALLLGDSALYLCASSFDINQPQHFGDGTRLSIL.

The CDR3 is CASLAGAYSYEQYF. CDR3 nucleotides: TGTGCCAGCTTAGCGGGAGCGTACTCCTACGAGCAGTACTTC. The J gene is TRBJ2-7, the V gene TRBV2; 9 positions agree with TRBD2. Germline V gene sequence: CDR1 SNHLY, CDR2 FYNNEI. V dropped 8 bases and J dropped 0; count of bases not matched to a gene: 5. The CDR3 runs to 14 residues.